Listed below are T cell receptor beta chains from one sample, sequenced in a study of vaccination effects on CD4 cells after COVID-19. Data came from immunoSEQ multiplex PCR; TCRdb stores just in-frame clones and leaves some out. Of 60,000 to 70,000 clones in the sample, about four fifths were seen once. These receptors have no known antigen. Sequences were derived from CD4+ T cells from PBMCs cultured with HCoV-229E spike peptides, sampled before COVID-19 vaccination. These receptors all come from a human donor who received a COVID-19 vaccine. Both conserved end residues are part of each CDR3. The order of the fields is clone size, D gene, CDR3 length, V gene, J gene, CDR3 protein, CDR3 DNA. D genes are given only for firm matches. Size is omitted from some rows. Given values are once, few, many or a class for expanded clones.

NA,NA,15,TRBV27,TRBJ2-6,CASQSGGSGANVLTF,TGTGCCAGCCAAAGTGGGGGCTCTGGGGCCAACGTCCTGACTTTC
NA,NA,15,TRBV2,TRBJ2-3,CASSEGQGSADTQYF,TGTGCCAGCAGTGAAGGGCAGGGATCGGCAGATACGCAGTATTTT
NA,NA,13,TRBV11-1,TRBJ2-5,CASSLGRRETQYF,TGTGCCAGCAGCTTAGGTAGGCGAGAGACCCAGTACTTC
once,NA,15,TRBV6-5,TRBJ1-3,CASEGWDPSGNTIYF,TGTGCCAGCGAGGGATGGGACCCCTCTGGAAACACCATATATTTT
NA,TRBD1,13,TRBV19,TRBJ2-2,CASQTGQTGELFF,TGTGCCAGTCAGACAGGGCAGACCGGGGAGCTGTTTTTT
NA,NA,14,TRBV27,TRBJ2-5,CASSFRTAQETQYF,TGTGCCAGCAGTTTTCGGACAGCCCAAGAGACCCAGTACTTC
NA,TRBD1,17,TRBV20-1,TRBJ1-2,CSASKSGTGASNYGYTF,TGCAGTGCTAGTAAGTCCGGGACAGGGGCCTCCAACTATGGCTACACCTTC
NA,TRBD2,13,TRBV5-4,TRBJ2-5,CASSWGTSDPQYF,TGTGCCAGCAGCTGGGGGACTAGCGATCCCCAGTACTTC
NA,NA,14,TRBV7-9,TRBJ1-1,CASSLGTLNTEAFF,TGTGCCAGCAGCTTAGGGACCTTGAACACTGAAGCTTTCTTT
NA,TRBD2,16,TRBV4-2,TRBJ2-2,CASSQALAGGPQELFF,TGTGCCAGCAGCCAAGCACTAGCGGGGGGGCCCCAGGAGCTGTTTTTT
NA,NA,12,TRBV28,TRBJ2-4,CASSSDGNIQYF,TGTGCCAGCAGTTCGGACGGGAACATTCAGTACTTC
NA,TRBD1,16,TRBV5-8,TRBJ1-3,CASSPGTGVLGNTIYF,TGTGCCAGCAGCCCAGGGACAGGGGTATTGGGAAACACCATATATTTT
NA,NA,15,TRBV7-2,TRBJ1-2,CASSLAPSTNYGYTF,TGTGCCAGCAGCTTAGCGCCGTCGACGAACTATGGCTACACCTTC
NA,TRBD2,15,TRBV4-1,TRBJ2-5,CASSRGLADQETQYF,TGCGCCAGCAGCCGCGGACTAGCGGACCAAGAGACCCAGTACTTC
NA,NA,14,TRBV27,TRBJ2-1,CASSLRESHNEQFF,TGTGCCAGCAGTTTGCGAGAATCGCACAATGAGCAGTTCTTC
few,NA,14,TRBV5-1,TRBJ1-2,CASSRGSGNYGYTF,TGCGCCAGCAGCCGAGGGTCGGGTAACTATGGCTACACCTTC
NA,NA,15,TRBV2,TRBJ1-5,CASQGGPGPSQPQHF,TGTGCCAGCCAAGGGGGGCCAGGTCCCAGTCAGCCCCAGCATTTT
NA,TRBD2,15,TRBV5-1,TRBJ2-3,CASSQGLAWGDTQYF,TGCGCCAGCAGCCAGGGACTAGCGTGGGGAGATACGCAGTATTTT
NA,NA,12,TRBV2,TRBJ2-5,CASSEGGGLQYF,TGTGCCAGCAGTGAAGGTGGCGGACTCCAGTACTTC
NA,NA,16,TRBV19,TRBJ1-6,CASSNSQGLKSSPLHF,TGTGCCAGTAGTAATTCGCAAGGACTAAAGAGTTCACCCCTCCACTTT
few,NA,14,TRBV5-1,TRBJ1-4,CASSLRASNEKLFF,TGCGCCAGCAGCTTGAGGGCCTCTAATGAAAAACTGTTTTTT
NA,NA,13,TRBV7-3,TRBJ1-1,CASSFSGNTEAFF,TGTGCCAGCAGCTTCTCAGGGAACACTGAAGCTTTCTTT
NA,NA,13,TRBV29-1,TRBJ2-1,CSVWDYGFDEQFF,TGCAGCGTGTGGGATTACGGATTCGATGAGCAGTTCTTC
NA,NA,17,TRBV29-1,TRBJ1-5,CSVVSGTLTYSNQPQHF,TGCAGCGTTGTCAGCGGAACTCTGACATATAGCAATCAGCCCCAGCATTTT
NA,NA,18,TRBV9,TRBJ2-4,CASSVGSDRPLAKNIQYF,TGTGCCAGCAGCGTGGGTTCCGACAGGCCGCTAGCCAAAAACATTCAGTACTTC
NA,NA,12,TRBV20-1,TRBJ1-2,CSASEAYYGYTF,TGCAGTGCTAGTGAGGCCTACTATGGCTACACCTTC
NA,NA,12,TRBV27,TRBJ1-2,CASRREGDGYTF,TGTGCCAGCAGAAGGGAGGGTGATGGCTACACCTTC
NA,NA,18,TRBV4-3,TRBJ1-1,CASSQEGGRRTMNTEAFF,TGCGCCAGCAGCCAAGAAGGGGGGCGGCGGACGATGAACACTGAAGCTTTCTTT
NA,TRBD1,13,TRBV6-5,TRBJ1-2,CASRKGTGDGYTF,TGTGCCAGCAGGAAAGGGACAGGGGATGGCTACACCTTC
NA,NA,13,TRBV6-1,TRBJ2-5,CASSATTRETQYF,TGTGCCAGCAGCGCTACGACTAGGGAGACCCAGTACTTC
NA,NA,15,TRBV2,TRBJ1-5,CASRPQDISNQPQHF,TGTGCCAGCAGACCGCAGGATATTAGCAATCAGCCCCAGCATTTT
once,NA,14,TRBV7-3,TRBJ1-1,CASRLGAGNTEAFF,TGTGCCAGCAGATTAGGTGCAGGGAACACTGAAGCTTTCTTT
NA,TRBD1,14,TRBV5-1,TRBJ1-5,CASSPGQENQPQHF,TGCGCCAGCAGCCCCGGACAGGAAAATCAGCCCCAGCATTTT
NA,TRBD1,12,TRBV3-1/TRBV3-2,TRBJ1-1,CASSLWGDSAFF,TGTGCCAGCAGCCTCTGGGGGGACAGTGCTTTCTTT